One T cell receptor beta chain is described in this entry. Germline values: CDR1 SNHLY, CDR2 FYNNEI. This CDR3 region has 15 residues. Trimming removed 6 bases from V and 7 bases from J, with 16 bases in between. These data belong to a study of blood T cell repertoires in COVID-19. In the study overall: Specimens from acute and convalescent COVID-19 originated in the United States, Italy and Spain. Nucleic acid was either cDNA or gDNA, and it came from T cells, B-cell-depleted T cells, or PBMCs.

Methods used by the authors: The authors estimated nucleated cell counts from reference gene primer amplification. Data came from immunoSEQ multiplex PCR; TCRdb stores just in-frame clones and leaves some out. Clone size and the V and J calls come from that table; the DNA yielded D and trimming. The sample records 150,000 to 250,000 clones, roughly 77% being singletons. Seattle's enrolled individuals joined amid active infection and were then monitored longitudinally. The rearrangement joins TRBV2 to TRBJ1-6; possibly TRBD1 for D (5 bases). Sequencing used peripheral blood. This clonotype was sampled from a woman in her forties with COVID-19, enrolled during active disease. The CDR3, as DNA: TGTGCCAGCAGATCGGAGGGGCACCAAAATTCACCCCTCCACTTT. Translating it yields CASRSEGHQNSPLHF.